The rows below give T cell receptor beta chains drawn from one sample of a study of Graves' ophthalmopathy and Graves' hyperthyroidism. TCRdb used MiXCR to reprocess the multiplex PCR reads, holding one entry per CDR3 protein. The data hold about 480,000 distinct CDR3 sequences, with about 15% observed a single time. The sample was blood. The receptors here all came from a woman in her twenties or thirties with Graves' ophthalmopathy. Both conserved end residues are part of each CDR3. The D gene is left open where the match is weak. Some rows mark clone size as missing; the rest say once, few, many or name a class of expanded clone.

V gene	J gene	clone size	D gene	CDR3 protein	CDR3 DNA
TRBV29-1	TRBJ1-2	many	-	CSVEAEYGYTF	TGCAGCGTTGAGGCGGAATATGGCTACACCTTC
TRBV11-3	TRBJ1-1	many	TRBD1	CASSLAGTGRAAFF	TGTGCCAGCAGCTTAGCAGGGACAGGGCGTGCAGCTTTCTTT
TRBV6-5	TRBJ1-1	many	TRBD1	CASNSGTGYDTEAFF	TGTGCCAGCAACTCCGGGACAGGGTATGACACTGAAGCTTTCTTT
TRBV5-1	TRBJ1-6	many	-	CASSLGQGDGSPLHF	TGCGCCAGCAGCTTGGGGCAGGGTGACGGATCACCCCTCCACTTT
TRBV12-3/TRBV12-4	TRBJ2-7	many	-	CASRSRYRFYEQYF	TGTGCCAGCAGGTCTAGGTACAGGTTCTACGAGCAGTACTTC
TRBV6-1	TRBJ1-1	-	-	CASEFIRLYTDAFF	TGTGCCAGCGAATTCATTAGATTGTACACTGATGCTTTCTTT
TRBV6-1	TRBJ2-7	many	-	CASTPGRGWEQYF	TGTGCCAGCACCCCCGGAAGGGGATGGGAGCAGTACTTC
TRBV19	TRBJ2-2	many	-	CASTRTDTGELFF	TGTGCCAGTACCAGGACTGATACCGGGGAGCTGTTTTTT
TRBV27	TRBJ1-5	many	-	CASSLGTRGNQPQHF	TGTGCCAGCAGTCTGGGGACTCGGGGCAATCAGCCCCAGCATTTT
TRBV4-1	TRBJ2-5	few	TRBD2	CASSQLAGGRETQYF	TGCGCCAGCAGCCAACTAGCGGGAGGTCGTGAGACCCAGTACTTC
TRBV15	TRBJ2-5	many	TRBD2	CATRGGLAGGPRETQYF	TGTGCCACCAGAGGCGGCCTAGCGGGGGGCCCCCGGGAGACCCAGTACTTC
TRBV15	TRBJ2-5	-	TRBD1	CATSRDRGREETQYF	TGTGCCACCAGCAGGGACAGGGGGCGCGAGGAGACCCAGTACTTC
TRBV5-1	TRBJ1-2	-	TRBD1	CASSLGSGGTFGYTF	TGCGCCAGCAGCTTGGGTTCAGGGGGTACTTTCGGCTACACCTTC
TRBV12-3/TRBV12-4	TRBJ1-1	-	-	CASSLVMYTDAFF	TGTGCCAGCAGTTTAGTCATGTACACTGATGCTTTCTTT
TRBV20-1	TRBJ1-6	many	TRBD1	CSASKGQQNSPLHF	TGCAGTGCTAGTAAGGGACAGCAAAATTCACCCCTCCACTTT
TRBV6-1	TRBJ1-1	many	TRBD1	CASRETGTVEAFF	TGTGCCAGCAGAGAAACCGGGACAGTTGAAGCTTTCTTT
TRBV3-1	TRBJ2-3	many	-	CASSRWRGDTQYF	TGTGCCAGCAGCCGTTGGCGTGGGGATACGCAGTATTTT
TRBV14	TRBJ1-1	few	-	CASSQRTGEAFF	TGTGCCAGCAGCCAAAGAACAGGTGAAGCTTTCTTT
TRBV12-3/TRBV12-4	TRBJ2-5	many	-	CASSFEFGAGTQYF	TGTGCCAGCAGTTTTGAATTCGGAGCGGGGACCCAGTACTTC
TRBV12-3/TRBV12-4	TRBJ2-5	many	TRBD2	CASTLGTSGKETQYF	TGTGCCAGCACCTTAGGGACTAGCGGAAAAGAGACCCAGTACTTC
TRBV7-8	TRBJ1-1	few	-	CASSLVAGRKTEAFF	TGTGCCAGCAGCTTAGTGGCAGGACGAAAAACTGAAGCTTTCTTT
TRBV2	TRBJ1-2	few	-	CASILTERAGDPNGYTF	TGTGCCAGCATTCTGACAGAACGAGCAGGGGACCCTAATGGCTACACCTTC
TRBV11-2	TRBJ2-5	many	-	CASSLAGGELGTQYF	TGTGCCAGCAGCTTAGCGGGGGGCGAATTGGGGACCCAGTACTTC
TRBV27	TRBJ1-2	many	-	CASSPGTRLNGYTF	TGTGCCAGCAGTCCCGGGACAAGACTAAATGGCTACACCTTC
TRBV5-1	TRBJ2-5	many	-	CANEGRNETQYF	TGCGCCAACGAGGGGCGTAACGAGACCCAGTACTTC
TRBV19	TRBJ1-5	many	-	CASSGMGNQPQHF	TGTGCCAGTTCCGGAATGGGGAATCAGCCCCAGCATTTT
TRBV6-5	TRBJ2-7	-	TRBD1	CASSSEDREGEQYF	TGTGCCAGCAGTTCAGAGGACAGGGAAGGCGAGCAGTACTTC
TRBV6-1	TRBJ1-5	many	TRBD1	CASSAEQGAFQPQHF	TGTGCCAGCAGTGCAGAACAGGGGGCGTTTCAGCCCCAGCATTTT
TRBV2	TRBJ2-5	-	-	CASTKWEQETQYF	TGTGCCAGCACAAAATGGGAGCAAGAGACCCAGTACTTC
TRBV15	TRBJ1-2	many	-	CATSRDRAANYGCTF	TGTGCCACCAGCAGAGATAGGGCAGCTAACTATGGCTGCACCTTC
TRBV5-1	TRBJ1-1	many	-	CASSLGEGEAFF	TGCGCCAGCAGCTTGGGTGAGGGTGAAGCTTTCTTT
TRBV19	TRBJ1-5	many	-	CASSQTPGSTNQPQHF	TGTGCCAGTAGCCAGACCCCAGGGTCTACCAATCAGCCCCAGCATTTT
TRBV6-4	TRBJ1-6	many	-	CASSVSWESGSPLHF	TGTGCCAGCAGTGTTAGTTGGGAGTCCGGTTCACCCCTCCACTTT
TRBV30	TRBJ1-1	few	-	CAWRPTGNTEAFF	TGTGCCTGGAGACCTACTGGGAACACTGAAGCTTTCTTT
TRBV29-1	TRBJ2-7	-	TRBD1	CSVSGGHF	TGCAGCGTTTCAGGGGGTCACTTC
TRBV12-3/TRBV12-4	TRBJ1-1	many	-	CASNTATYTEAFF	TGTGCCAGCAACACCGCGACCTACACTGAAGCTTTCTTT
TRBV25-1	TRBJ2-7	many	TRBD1	CASSSYRGSSNEQYF	TGTGCCAGCAGTTCCTACAGGGGGTCTTCGAACGAGCAGTACTTC
TRBV4-2	TRBJ2-7	many	TRBD1	CASSQEPQGAVSYEQYF	TGTGCCAGCAGCCAAGAACCCCAGGGGGCAGTCTCCTACGAGCAGTACTTC
TRBV7-2	TRBJ1-2	few	-	CASSSQPRSGYTF	TGTGCCAGCAGCTCACAACCTAGGTCTGGCTACACCTTC